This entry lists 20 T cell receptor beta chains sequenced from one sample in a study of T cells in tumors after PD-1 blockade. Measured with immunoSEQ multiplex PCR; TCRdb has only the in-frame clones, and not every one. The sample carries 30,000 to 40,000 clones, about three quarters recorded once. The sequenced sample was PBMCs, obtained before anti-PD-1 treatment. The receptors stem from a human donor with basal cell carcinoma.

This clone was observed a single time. CDR3 amino acids: CASSQEGGYYNEQFF. As DNA, the CDR3 is TGCGCCAGCAGCCAAGAGGGGGGGTACTACAATGAGCAGTTCTTC. J is TRBJ2-1 and V is TRBV4-3; TRBD2 aligns across 7 bases. CDR1 LGHNA and CDR2 YSLEER come from the germline V gene. The V segment lost 0 bases and the J segment 3 bases; nucleotides outside the gene matches: 2. This CDR3 contains 15 residues.

CDR3 in amino acids: CASSHTGQGSRSGNTIYF. CDR3 sequence (DNA): TGTGCCAGCAGCCATACGGGACAGGGATCCCGAAGCGGAAACACCATATATTTT. The chain is built from TRBV5-5 and TRBJ1-3, with TRBD1 identical over 9 bases. J was trimmed by 4 bases and V by 4 bases; bases with no gene match: 15. Per the germline V gene, CDR1 is SGHKS and CDR2 is YYEKEE (reference sequence). This CDR3 has 18 amino acids.

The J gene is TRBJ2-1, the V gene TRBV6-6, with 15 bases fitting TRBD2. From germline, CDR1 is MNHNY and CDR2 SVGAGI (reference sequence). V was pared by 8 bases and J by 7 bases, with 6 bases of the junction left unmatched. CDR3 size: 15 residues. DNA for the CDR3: TGTGCCAGCTTCCAAGGGACTAGCGGGAGGAATGAGCAGTTCTTC. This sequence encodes CASFQGTSGRNEQFF.

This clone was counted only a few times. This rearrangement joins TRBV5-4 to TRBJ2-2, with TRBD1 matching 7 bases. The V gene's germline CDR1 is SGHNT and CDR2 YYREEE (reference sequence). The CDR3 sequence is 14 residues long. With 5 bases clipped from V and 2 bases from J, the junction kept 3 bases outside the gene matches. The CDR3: CASSRDRNTGELFF. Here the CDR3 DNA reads TGTGCCAGCAGTAGGGACAGAAACACCGGGGAGCTGTTTTTT.

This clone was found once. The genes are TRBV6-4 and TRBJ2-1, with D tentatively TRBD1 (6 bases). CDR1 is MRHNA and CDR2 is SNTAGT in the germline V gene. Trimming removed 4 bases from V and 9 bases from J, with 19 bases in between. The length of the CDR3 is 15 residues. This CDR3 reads CASSVYRDDHGEQFF. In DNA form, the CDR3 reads TGTGCCAGCAGTGTATACAGGGACGACCACGGTGAGCAGTTCTTC.

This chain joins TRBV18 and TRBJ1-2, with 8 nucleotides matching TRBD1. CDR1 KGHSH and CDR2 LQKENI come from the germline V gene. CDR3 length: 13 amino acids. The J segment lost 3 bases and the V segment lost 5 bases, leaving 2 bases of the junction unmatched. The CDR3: CASSSTGDYGYTF. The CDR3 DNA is TGTGCCAGCTCATCGACAGGGGACTATGGCTACACCTTC.

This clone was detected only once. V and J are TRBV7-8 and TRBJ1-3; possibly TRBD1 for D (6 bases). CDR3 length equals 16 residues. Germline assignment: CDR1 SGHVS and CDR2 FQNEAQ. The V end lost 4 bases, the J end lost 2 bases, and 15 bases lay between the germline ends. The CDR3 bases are TGTGCCAGCAGCTCCCTACAGGGCTTAGCTGGAAACACCATATATTTT. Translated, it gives CASSSLQGLAGNTIYF.

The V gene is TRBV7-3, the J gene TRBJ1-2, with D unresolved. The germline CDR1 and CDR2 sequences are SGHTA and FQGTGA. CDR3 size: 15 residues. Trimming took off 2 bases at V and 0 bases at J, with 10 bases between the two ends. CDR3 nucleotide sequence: TGTGCCAGCAGCTTAGAGGCACTAGCTAACTATGGCTACACCTTC. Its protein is CASSLEALANYGYTF.

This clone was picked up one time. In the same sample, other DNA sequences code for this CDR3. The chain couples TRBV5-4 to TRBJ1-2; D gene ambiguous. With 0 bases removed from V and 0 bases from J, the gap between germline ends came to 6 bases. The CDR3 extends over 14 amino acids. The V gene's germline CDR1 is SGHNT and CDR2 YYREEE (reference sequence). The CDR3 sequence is CASSLGQANYGYTF. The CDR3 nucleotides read TGTGCCAGCAGCTTGGGGCAGGCTAACTATGGCTACACCTTC.

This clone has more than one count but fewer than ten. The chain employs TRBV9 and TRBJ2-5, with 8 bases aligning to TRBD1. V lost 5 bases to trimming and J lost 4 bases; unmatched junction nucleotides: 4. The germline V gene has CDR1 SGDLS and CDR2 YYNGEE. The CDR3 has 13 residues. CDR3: CASSQTGAETQYF. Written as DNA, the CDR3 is TGTGCCAGCAGTCAGACAGGGGCAGAGACCCAGTACTTC.

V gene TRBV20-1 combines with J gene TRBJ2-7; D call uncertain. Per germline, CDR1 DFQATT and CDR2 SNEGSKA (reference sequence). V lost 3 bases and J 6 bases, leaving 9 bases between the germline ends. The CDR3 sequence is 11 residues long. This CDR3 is CSARVVGEQYF. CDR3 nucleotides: TGCAGTGCTAGGGTCGTGGGCGAGCAGTACTTC.

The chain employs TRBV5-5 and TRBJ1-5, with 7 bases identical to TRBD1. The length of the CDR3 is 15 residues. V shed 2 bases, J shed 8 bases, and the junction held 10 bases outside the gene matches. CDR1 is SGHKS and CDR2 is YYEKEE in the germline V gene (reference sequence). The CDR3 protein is CASSLRGLEGKPQHF. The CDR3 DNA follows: TGTGCCAGCAGCTTAAGGGGGCTAGAGGGTAAGCCCCAGCATTTT.

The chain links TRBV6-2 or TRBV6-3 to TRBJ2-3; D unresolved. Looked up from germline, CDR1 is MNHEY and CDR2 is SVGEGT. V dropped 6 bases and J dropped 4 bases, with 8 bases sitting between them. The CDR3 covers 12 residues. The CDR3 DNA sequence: TGTGCCAGCAGCTTCGTTCCAGATACGCAGTATTTT. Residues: CASSFVPDTQYF.

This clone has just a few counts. The CDR3 reads CASSKLLAGQGAIQPQHF. The CDR3 nucleotides read TGTGCCAGCAGCAAATTGTTAGCAGGACAGGGGGCGATTCAGCCCCAGCATTTT. The genes are TRBV21-1 and TRBJ1-5; no DNA check was done on the table's D call, TRBD1. TRBV21-1 corresponds to a pseudogene. This CDR3 has 18 residues.

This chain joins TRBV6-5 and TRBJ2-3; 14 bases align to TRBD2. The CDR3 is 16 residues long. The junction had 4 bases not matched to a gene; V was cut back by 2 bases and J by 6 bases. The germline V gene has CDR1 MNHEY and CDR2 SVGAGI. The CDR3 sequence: CASSYGTSGSYDTQYF. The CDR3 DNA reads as TGTGCCAGCAGTTACGGGACTAGCGGGAGTTACGATACGCAGTATTTT.

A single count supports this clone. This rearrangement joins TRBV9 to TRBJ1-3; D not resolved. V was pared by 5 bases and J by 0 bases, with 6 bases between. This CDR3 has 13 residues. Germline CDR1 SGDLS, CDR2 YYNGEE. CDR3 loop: CASRHSSGNTIYF. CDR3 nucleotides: TGTGCCAGCAGACATTCCTCTGGAAACACCATATATTTT.

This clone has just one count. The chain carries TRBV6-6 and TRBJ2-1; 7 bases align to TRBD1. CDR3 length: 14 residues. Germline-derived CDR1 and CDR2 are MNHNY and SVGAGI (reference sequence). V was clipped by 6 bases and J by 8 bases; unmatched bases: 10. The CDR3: CASRVDRQGDEQFF. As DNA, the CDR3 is TGTGCCAGCAGGGTAGATCGACAGGGAGATGAGCAGTTCTTC.

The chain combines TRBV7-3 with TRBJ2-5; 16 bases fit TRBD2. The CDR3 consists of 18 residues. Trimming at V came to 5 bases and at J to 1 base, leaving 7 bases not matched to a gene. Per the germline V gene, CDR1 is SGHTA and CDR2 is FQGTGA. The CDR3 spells CASSLGTSGRGFQETQYF. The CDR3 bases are TGTGCCAGCAGCCTAGGGACTAGCGGGAGGGGATTCCAAGAGACCCAGTACTTC.

DNA of the CDR3: TGTGCCAGCAAGGGGCATTGGGGACTAGCGGGGAACACAGATACGCAGTATTTT. This translates into CASKGHWGLAGNTDTQYF. The chain couples TRBV2 to TRBJ2-3, with TRBD2 identical over 13 bases. This CDR3 contains 18 residues. Per germline, CDR1 SNHLY and CDR2 FYNNEI. V dropped 7 bases and J dropped 2; count of bases not matched to a gene: 12.

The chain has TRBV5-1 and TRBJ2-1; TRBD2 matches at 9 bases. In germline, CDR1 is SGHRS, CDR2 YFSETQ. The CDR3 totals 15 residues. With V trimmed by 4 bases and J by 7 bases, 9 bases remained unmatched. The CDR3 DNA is TGCGCCAGCAGCGCTATAGCGGGAGTGGGGAATGAGCAGTTCTTC. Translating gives CASSAIAGVGNEQFF.